This TCR beta chain was sequenced for a study of EBV T-cell therapy then PD-1 blockade in nasopharyngeal carcinoma. Documented time point: 266 days after commencement of treatment, after nivolumab therapy. Treatment defined: AdE1-LMPpoly-expanded autologous EBV-specific T-cell therapy followed by anti-PD-1 nivolumab. Germline CDR1 and CDR2: SQVTM and ANQGSEA. V was pared by 3 bases and J by 2 bases, with 4 bases of the junction left unmatched. The CDR3 spans 14 residues. Note on this clone: The antigen is not known.

Clones were read by immunoSEQ multiplex PCR, and TCRdb kept only the in-frame ones, dropping some. Altogether about 20,000 clones are present, roughly 80% being singletons, with the ten largest covering roughly a third. The TCR sequence derives from a man aged 35-49 years with nasopharyngeal carcinoma. Sequencing was performed on CD8+ T cells from blood, taken around day 240 from a patient whose treatment included autologous EBV-specific T cells and nivolumab. V gene TRBV29-1 combines with J gene TRBJ2-3; 8 bases agree with TRBD2. CDR3 region: CSVESGGVTDTQYF. CDR3 sequence (DNA): TGCAGCGTTGAGTCGGGGGGGGTCACAGATACGCAGTATTTT.